This T cell receptor beta chain emerged from a study of cytomegalovirus exposure and HLA in healthy donors (TCRdb year 2017). The study in broad terms: An earlier analysis of 550 to 700 of the donors reported 250 to 300 Gb of sequence data and around 120 million unique TCR beta sequences from about 179 million T cells. Several DR-DQ haplotypes were treated as single units for association and clustering because of strong linkage in the cohort. The number of donors typed differed by locus, with about 620-630 for A, B, C, DRB1 and DQB1, approximately 500 for DQA1, over 600 for DPA1, and roughly 450 for DPB1. Both class I and class II loci were covered by HLA typing, at four-digit resolution. The aim of the study was to test whether cataloging public T cell receptors could identify signatures of past pathogen exposure. To predict cytomegalovirus infection status, the study combined high-throughput TCR immunosequencing, statistical association of individual TCRs with disease status, and machine learning. The T cell repertoires of under 750 subjects were profiled by immunosequencing and related to cytomegalovirus serostatus. Every discovery cohort repertoire had been produced on one sequencing platform. Donor age, sex, ethnicity and CMV serostatus were compiled alongside the repertoire data. A later genetic analysis took genome-wide SNP genotypes for about 65% of the roughly 670 donors and used that subset as a discovery cohort. The genetic ancestry cluster associated with self-reported Caucasian donors included about four fifths of the 350 to 500 genotyped donors. A later analysis re-examined previously published TCR beta repertoires from hundreds of donors and added high-resolution HLA genotyping to investigate patterns of TCR occurrence. An early release that covered approximately 600 HLA-typed donors contained around 330 gigabases of sequencing data and tens of millions of unique TCR sequences. An earlier analysis of 587 of the donors used high-throughput TCR beta sequencing to judge whether each TCR beta V gene segment behaved as functional or pseudogenic. A separate validation cohort of 100 to 150 different subjects was used in addition to the roughly 700-subject first cohort. Across 398 genotyped donors of the cohort, an average of 235,054 unique TCR beta nucleotide sequences per donor were sequenced, and around 20% of those sequences were non-productive. Rather than drawing on any new phenotypic data, the later analysis identified candidate immune exposures from TCR beta sequences and the way those sequences occurred across donors. Broader findings and caveats from the paper: In a later genetic analysis, a missense DCLRE1C variant was associated with V-gene and J-gene trimming of TCR beta chains, and the association was replicated in an independent cohort. In vitro tests confirmed that a few of the cytomegalovirus-associated TCR beta chains recognize cytomegalovirus antigens. The earlier analysis of 587 of the donors excluded about 16 rarely observed V segments, including chromosome 9 orphons, because counts were too low. The authors suggested that the approach could potentially be extended to other disease states and immunological phenotypes. In a later genetic analysis, fewer N-insertions in productive TCRs were reported among donors in an Asian-associated ancestry cluster than the roughly 700-donor mean. Immune exposure information for the cohort was limited to CMV serostatus. Because some donors lacked HLA typing at each locus, the association tests relied only on the typed subset. Roughly uniform sequencing depth across donors was assumed in presence/absence analyses, although this assumption may not hold. In this cohort, only TCR beta chains were sequenced, and detectable features were limited by the absence of alpha or paired-chain data. Correlated functional status among segregating V segments might reflect linkage disequilibrium, but an unknown experimental factor could not be ruled out. In a later analysis, the rate of TCR association differed among HLA loci, with DRB1 alleles having the most associated TCRs and HLA-C alleles having the fewest. Broadly in line with IMGT annotations, most TCR beta V segments showed up in productive rearrangements about 87% or about 30% of the time in an earlier analysis of under 700 of the donors. According to a later analysis, parvovirus B19, influenza, CMV and Epstein-Barr virus appeared linked to several top co-occurrence clusters. Compared with equally common non-associated chains, HLA-associated TCR beta chains in a later analysis were more clonally expanded and had lower generation probabilities. The classifier was reported to diagnose cytomegalovirus status with high specificity and sensitivity in both the original and validation cohorts. A further reported finding was that TCR beta sequences accurately predicted the HLA-A and HLA-B alleles for most subjects in the first cohort. The 87-base-pair reads could not distinguish some IMGT-functional V segments, including TRBV6-2 and TRBV6-3, so those segments were excluded. Strong co-occurrence of HLA alleles, especially DR and DQ, made assigning TCR associations to individual alleles difficult. In a later analysis, most CMV-associated TCR beta chains were found to appear HLA-restricted, with HLA associations seemingly driven largely by CMV exposure. A later analysis associated about 17,000 TCR beta sequences with specific HLA alleles at a false discovery rate of 0.05. A group of highly shared sequence variants was considered likely to be a technical artifact of the sequencing pipeline. Most TCR sequences were observed very rarely across donors, whereas some public TCRs were present in many individuals. In the study, about 150 TCR beta chains were listed as associated with cytomegalovirus.

Based on the germline V gene, the CDR1 and CDR2 sequences are SNHLY and FYNNEI. The CDR3 numbers 14 residues from cysteine through phenylalanine. Just CDR3 DNA is preserved here, 42 bases in frame from base 1. Trimming accounts for 5 bases at V and 4 bases at J, while the number of junction bases matched to no gene is 4. Remarks on this clone: The specificity of this receptor is unknown. No qualities accompany the bases; no much larger clone lies one base away.

Library method: the immunoSEQ multiplex PCR assay. For the multiplex PCR, a mixture combining 60 forward primers for TCR Vbeta segments and 13 reverse primers for TCR Jbeta segments was used. Amplification of the CDR3 region of rearranged TCR beta genes was performed with a multiplex PCR assay on genomic DNA. The amplified TCR beta libraries were sequenced on the Illumina HiSeq System as 87-base-pair reads. As for how the authors treated the data: Across the 700 or so repertoires, a later analysis counted 60 million to 90 million unique TCR beta chains, 8.5 million to 12 million of which were shared by at least two donors. To remove PCR and sequencing errors, raw reads were error-corrected and collapsed into unique sequences using a nearest-neighbor algorithm that merged closely related sequences. To assign V, D and J gene segments, CDR3 sequences were aligned to IMGT reference sequences. For a sequence to be retained, at least a six-nucleotide match to both a V gene segment and a J gene segment was required. A rearrangement was called productive if the CDR3 had no stop codons and remained in frame with V and J, and every other rearrangement was called non-productive. Following IMGT convention, CDR3 was defined as the stretch from the second conserved V-encoded cysteine to the conserved J-encoded phenylalanine. The earlier analysis of about 640 of the donors excluded any sequence lacking an unambiguous match to a single V gene segment. In an earlier analysis of approximately 610 of the donors, V segments were called functional above 56.7% productive rearrangements and were called segregating when the between-donor standard deviation exceeded 5%. A statistical classification framework was developed to diagnose cytomegalovirus status using the catalog of TCR beta chain sequences. In a later analysis, V and J genes were assigned by comparing TCR nucleotide sequences against IMGT/GENE-DB human TR gene sequences. A later analysis assigned CDR3 sequences and most-parsimonious VDJ recombination scenarios with the TCRdist pipeline. In a later analysis, each TCR beta chain was defined by its CDR3 amino acid sequence together with its V-gene family, and reads lacking a unique V-gene family were excluded. A later analysis removed nearly 600 highly shared, low-generation-probability nucleotide sequences to deal with suspected cross-contamination and a sequencing artifact. In a later analysis, a clonal expansion index for each public chain was calculated from normalized within-repertoire ranks of inferred template counts. In a later analysis, generation probabilities were computed with a VDJ recombination model fitted to out-of-frame rearrangements, and the resulting probabilities were checked against IGoR. Hypergeometric tests were used in a later analysis to score TCR-TCR, TCR-HLA and TCR-CMV co-occurrence, with a repertoire-size bias correction applied to the TCR pairs. To estimate false discovery rates, a later analysis permuted the HLA or CMV assignments 20 times. In a later analysis, co-occurring TCRs were grouped with DBSCAN, and TCRdist sequence similarity was added when clustering was performed within HLA-allele-positive subsets. Repertoires with fewer than 30,000 or more than 120,000 public chains, plus five repertoires with anomalous nucleotide sharing, were excluded from co-occurrence clustering. TCRdb carries this immuneACCESS record with in-frame sequences only. Its versions omit some clonotypes, under half of them owing to an unresolved V gene in the studies checked, with the rest unexplained. V and J calls and clone size come straight from that table; D and trimming were deduced from the DNA. Recorded for this sample are around 110,000 clones; roughly 79% of them occurred a single time. Together, the top ten hold around 1.6% of the sample.

In total, roughly 670 healthy bone marrow donors made up the cohort. Cohort members were all nominally healthy when sampled, although unrecorded immune exposures were likely present. The donor tested CMV seronegative, placing the donor among the roughly 340 seronegative members of the cohort. Every donor gave a peripheral blood sample, and the peripheral blood mononuclear cells from that sample were used for TCR beta sequencing. The Qiagen DNeasy Blood Extraction Kit was used to extract genomic DNA from the blood cell samples. The sequence was obtained from a woman younger than 30 in good health and CMV-seronegative. Sequences were obtained from PBMCs. In this chain, TRBV2 is recombined with TRBJ1-2, with 10 central nucleotides matching TRBD1. The CDR3 is CASSLGQGVYGYTF. In nucleotide form, the sequence is TGTGCCAGCAGTCTAGGACAGGGGGTCTATGGCTACACCTTC.